The 10 T cell receptor beta chains below come from one sample, sequenced in a study of blood T cells in healthy people across ages. Together with a sample-barcoded 5' primer, a J-beta primer mix was included in a second PCR lasting about 6 to 11 cycles. Each CDR3 protein is one row after TCRdb ran MiXCR on the 5' RACE reads. The table has just under 900,000 distinct CDR3 sequences, under 30% seen once; the top ten hold roughly 17%. The sample consisted of blood. All receptors derive from a woman aged 80 or older in good health.

The gene calls are TRBV5-1 and TRBJ1-5; TRBD1 is a possible D gene (5 bases). V was pared by 0 bases and J by 7 bases, with 11 bases between. The germline gives CDR1 SGHRS, CDR2 YFSETQ. CDR3 length: 14 amino acids. CDR3 region: CASSLVQGGQPQHF. The CDR3 region has the DNA TGCGCCAGCAGCTTGGTCCAGGGAGGACAGCCCCAGCATTTT.

This clonotype has at least ten counts. The chain uses TRBV7-2 and TRBJ2-3; 9 bases map to TRBD2. CDR3 length: 18 amino acids. Per the germline V gene, CDR1 is SGHTA and CDR2 is FQGNSA. Unmatched junction bases numbered 16, after V lost 1 base and J lost 8 bases. The CDR3: CASSLGGGGGASISTQYF. CDR3 DNA sequence: TGTGCCAGCAGCTTAGGAGGAGGCGGGGGGGCTTCTATCAGTACGCAGTATTTT.

This clonotype showed up many times. The chain has TRBV6-2 or TRBV6-3 and TRBJ2-5; TRBD1 agrees at 8 bases. V shed 6 bases, J shed 5 bases, and the junction held 14 bases outside the gene matches. The germline V gene has CDR1 MNHEY and CDR2 SVGEGT. This CDR3 has 16 amino acids. The CDR3 coding sequence is TGTGCCAGCAGCAGACCAGGGGGCGCAGGAAAGGAGACCCAGTACTTC. The encoded protein is CASSRPGGAGKETQYF.

This clonotype was picked up many times. The rearrangement joins TRBV20-1 to TRBJ2-5, with D tentatively TRBD1 (6 bases). The CDR3 spans 13 residues. Germline CDR1 and CDR2: DFQATT and SNEGSKA (reference sequence). The V end was cut by 6 bases, the J end by 3 bases, with 14 bases between. This chain's CDR3 is CSATGTQEETQYF. The DNA of the CDR3 is TGCAGTGCAACCGGGACACAAGAAGAGACCCAGTACTTC.

This clonotype was seen a few times. This rearrangement joins TRBV5-4 to TRBJ2-3; 7 positions agree with TRBD2. This CDR3 contains 15 residues. Germline V lookup: CDR1 SGHNT, CDR2 YYREEE (reference sequence). V was pared by 4 bases and J by 7 bases, with 12 bases of the junction left unmatched. The CDR3 is CASSGERGSTYTQYF. CDR3 DNA: TGTGCCAGCAGCGGGGAGCGGGGAAGCACTTATACGCAGTATTTT. Combining the CDR3 with reference TRBV5-4 and TRBJ2-3 gives the whole variable domain ETGVTQSPTHLIKTRGQQVTLRCSSQSGHNTVSWYQQALGQGPQFIFQYYREEENGRGNFPPRFSGLQFPNYSSELNVNALELDDSALYLCASSGERGSTYTQYFGPGTRLTVL.

The chain uses TRBV20-1 and TRBJ2-7; no definite D call. V dropped 2 bases and J dropped 3 bases, with 8 bases sitting between them. The CDR3 is 12 amino acids. Germline values: CDR1 DFQATT, CDR2 SNEGSKA (reference sequence). The CDR3 DNA follows: TGCAGTGCTAGATCGCAGTACTACGAGCAGTACTTC. Protein product: CSARSQYYEQYF.

This clonotype was recorded many times. The genes are TRBV4-1 and TRBJ2-5; D might be TRBD2 (6 bases). V was clipped by 6 bases and J by 2 bases, with 16 bases between them. The CDR3 contains 15 residues. The germline V gene encodes CDR1 MGHRA and CDR2 YSYEKL. The CDR3 DNA sequence: TGCGCCAGCAGTCAAATGGGGGGACCTCAAGAGACCCAGTACTTC. This translates into CASSQMGGPQETQYF.

This clonotype was seen ten or more times. The chain recombines TRBV7-2 with TRBJ2-6; 8 bases align to TRBD1. The CDR3 totals 18 residues. Germline V lookup: CDR1 SGHTA, CDR2 FQGNSA. The J segment lost 4 bases and the V segment lost 5 bases, leaving 13 bases of the junction unmatched. The CDR3 reads CASSLMSGGESGANVLTF. CDR3 DNA: TGTGCCAGCAGCCTCATGTCAGGGGGCGAGTCGGGGGCCAACGTCCTGACTTTC.

This clonotype appeared many times. The rearrangement joins TRBV24-1 to TRBJ2-1, with TRBD1 matching 11 bases. Trimming cost V 4 bases and J 3 bases; bases outside gene matches: 4. Germline CDR1 reads KGHDR; CDR2 reads SFDVKD. The CDR3 length is 16 residues. CDR3 sequence: CATSDPDRGLYNEQFF. In DNA form, the CDR3 reads TGTGCCACCAGTGACCCGGACAGGGGGCTCTACAATGAGCAGTTCTTC.

This clonotype has only one observation. Just one base apart from a much larger clone, this may be a read error. The chain employs TRBV20-1 and TRBJ2-7; D may be TRBD1 (5 bases). The CDR3 has 14 amino acids. Germline assignment: CDR1 DFQATT and CDR2 SNEGSKA (reference sequence). The CDR3 loop reads CGARPPQGFYEQYF. CDR3 in DNA: TGCGGTGCTAGACCTCCTCAGGGTTTCTACGAGCAGTACTTC.